A few counts support the clone carrying this T cell receptor beta chain. The same CDR3 also results from other DNA sequences found in this sample. Sequenced by immunoSEQ multiplex PCR; TCRdb stores in-frame clones only, minus some. Found here are fewer than 55,000 clones, around 90% of them singletons; the top ten hold 0.45% to 0.6%. The ends were cut back, 2 bases at V and 1 base at J, with 3 bases in the middle. The germline gives CDR1 SGHDT, CDR2 YYEEEE. The CDR3 is 12 amino acids. This sample is drawn from a study of T cell changes during pregnancy in multiple sclerosis. The origin of this receptor is a female donor with multiple sclerosis, enrolled in a pregnancy study. The chain uses TRBV5-6 and TRBJ1-1; D gene uncertain. The sample was CD4+ T cells from peripheral blood mononuclear cells, taken in the third trimester of pregnancy. The CDR3 region is CASSFGNTEAFF. Written as DNA, the CDR3 is TGTGCCAGCAGCTTCGGGAACACTGAAGCTTTCTTT.